Listed below are T cell receptor beta chains from one sample, sequenced in a study of cytomegalovirus exposure and HLA in healthy donors. Profiled with immunoSEQ multiplex PCR; TCRdb holds only in-frame clones, not every one. Of about 160,000 clones in the sample, around 83% are singletons; the top ten hold approximately 6.5%. Sequenced sample: PBMCs. These receptors all come from a man aged 45-60 years in good health and CMV-seropositive. Both conserved end residues are part of each CDR3. D genes are given only for firm matches. Clone size, where shown, is once, few, many, or a class for clones that have expanded.

J	size	D	V	CDR3	DNA
TRBJ2-3	NA	TRBD2	TRBV13	CASSLGYSGGLRTDTQYF	TGTGCCAGCAGCTTAGGCTATAGCGGGGGCCTTCGCACAGATACGCAGTATTTT
TRBJ2-3	NA	TRBD2	TRBV11-2	CASSVAGSTDTQYF	TGTGCCAGCAGCGTAGCGGGGAGCACAGATACGCAGTATTTT
TRBJ2-3	NA	NA	TRBV21-1	CASSKPRLAGTDTQYF	TGTGCCAGCAGCAAACCGAGGCTAGCGGGGACCGATACGCAGTATTTT
TRBJ2-3	NA	NA	TRBV18	CASSLSRPGTDTQYF	TGTGCCAGCTCACTTTCGAGGCCAGGCACAGATACGCAGTATTTT
TRBJ1-2	NA	NA	TRBV9	CASSVSDSSYGYTF	TGTGCCAGCAGCGTCTCGGACAGCAGTTATGGCTACACCTTC
TRBJ2-3	NA	NA	TRBV6-5	CATQLGGTGDTQYF	TGTGCCACCCAGTTAGGCGGGACCGGGGATACGCAGTATTTT
TRBJ1-2	NA	NA	TRBV5-4	CASSSPLQGVNYGYTF	TGTGCCAGCAGCTCCCCCCTACAGGGAGTTAACTATGGCTACACCTTC
TRBJ2-6	NA	TRBD1	TRBV5-1	CASSTEGQGVSGANVLTF	TGCGCCAGCAGCACGGAGGGACAGGGGGTCTCTGGGGCCAACGTCCTGACTTTC
TRBJ2-5	NA	TRBD1	TRBV15	CATSKGAEETQYF	TGTGCCACCAGCAAGGGGGCGGAAGAGACCCAGTACTTC
TRBJ2-3	NA	NA	TRBV9	CASSVVGRLSTDTQYF	TGTGCCAGCAGCGTAGTTGGCAGGCTGAGCACAGATACGCAGTATTTT
TRBJ2-3	NA	TRBD2	TRBV7-9	CASSYASTSQGTQYF	TGTGCCAGCAGCTATGCCTCGACTAGCCAGGGTACGCAGTATTTT
TRBJ1-5	few	NA	TRBV5-4	CASRQVCYGNQPQHF	TGTGCCAGCAGACAGGTCTGTTACGGCAATCAGCCCCAGCATTTT
TRBJ2-2	NA	TRBD2	TRBV9	CASSVSGRAGTGELFF	TGTGCCAGCAGCGTAAGCGGGAGGGCCGGTACCGGGGAGCTGTTTTTT
TRBJ1-1	NA	NA	TRBV29-1	CSARVQGTLLTEAFF	TGCAGCGCTAGGGTGCAGGGGACCTTGCTCACTGAAGCTTTCTTT
TRBJ1-3	NA	NA	TRBV4-1	CASSHDRSSGNTIYF	TGCGCCAGCAGCCACGACCGGAGCTCTGGAAACACCATATATTTT
TRBJ2-1	few	TRBD2	TRBV7-3	CASSLSSGNYNEQFF	TGTGCCAGCAGCTTATCTAGCGGAAACTACAATGAGCAGTTCTTC
TRBJ2-7	NA	TRBD1	TRBV10-3	CAISGAGGYEQYF	TGTGCCATCAGTGGGGCAGGGGGATACGAGCAGTACTTC
TRBJ1-5	NA	NA	TRBV6-6	CASSPGHFSNQPQHF	TGTGCCAGCAGTCCCGGACATTTTAGCAATCAGCCCCAGCATTTT
TRBJ2-3	NA	NA	TRBV19	CASSIGLRTGDTQYF	TGTGCCAGTAGTATTGGCCTCCGGACTGGAGATACGCAGTATTTT
TRBJ2-5	once	NA	TRBV5-1	CASSLTVPGLAETQYF	TGCGCCAGCAGCTTGACCGTCCCGGGACTGGCGGAGACCCAGTACTTC
TRBJ1-6	NA	TRBD1	TRBV5-1	CASSRDSYDSPLHF	TGCGCCAGCAGCCGGGACAGTTATGATTCACCCCTCCACTTT
TRBJ2-7	once	NA	TRBV7-6	CASSSPGREQYF	TGTGCCAGCAGCTCTCCAGGGCGGGAGCAGTACTTC
TRBJ1-1	NA	TRBD1	TRBV15	CATSRTGNTEAFF	TGTGCCACCAGCCGGACAGGGAACACTGAAGCTTTCTTT